The 15 T cell receptor beta chains listed next were all sequenced from one sample in a study of shared clonotypes between healthy human individuals. The data were produced by immunoSEQ multiplex PCR, yet TCRdb's version contains in-frame clones alone and is incomplete. This sample carries some 2 million clones, 85% to 95% of them seen once, and the ten largest clones take 0.1% to 0.15%. The sequenced sample was naive CD4+ T cells sorted from blood. Sample subset: CD45RA+ positively selected. Every receptor here comes from a man aged 18 to 35 in good health.

This chain uses TRBV11-1 with TRBJ2-1; D might be TRBD2 (5 bases). The V gene's germline CDR1 is SGHAT and CDR2 FQDESV (reference sequence). Trimming removed 6 bases at V and 7 bases at J, with 7 bases between. CDR3 length equals 11 residues. The CDR3 DNA follows: TGTGCCAGCAGACTAGGGAATGAGCAGTTCTTC. This codes for CASRLGNEQFF.

CDR3 nucleotides: TGTGCCAGCATCACAGGGGGCGCGGGCGGGGAGCTGTTTTTT. Translating gives CASITGGAGGELFF. The chain employs TRBV6-6 and TRBJ2-2; 9 bases map to TRBD1. Germline V lookup: CDR1 MNHNY, CDR2 SVGAGI (reference sequence). With 7 bases clipped from V and 7 bases from J, the junction kept 7 bases outside the gene matches. The CDR3 is 14 residues long.

The J gene is TRBJ1-1, the V gene TRBV5-1; tentatively, D is TRBD1 (5 bases). V was trimmed by 4 bases and J by 2 bases, leaving 9 bases between them. This CDR3 has 13 amino acids. Germline V gene lookup returns CDR1 SGHRS and CDR2 YFSETQ. CDR3 bases: TGCGCCAGCAGCGACCAGGGTAACACTGAAGCTTTCTTT. It codes for CASSDQGNTEAFF. Looking up the rest from reference TRBV5-1 and TRBJ1-1 gives the full variable domain: KAGVTQTPRYLIKTRGQQVTLSCSPISGHRSVSWYQQTPGQGLQFLFEYFSETQRNKGNFPGRFSGRQFSNSRSEMNVSTLELGDSALYLCASSDQGNTEAFFGQGTRLTVV.

The chain links TRBV9 to TRBJ1-2; D ambiguous. Trimming took off 4 bases at V and 4 bases at J, with 11 bases between the two ends. Germline assignment: CDR1 SGDLS and CDR2 YYNGEE. The CDR3 totals 13 residues. The CDR3 reads CASSRDGSYGYTF. The DNA of the CDR3 is TGTGCCAGCAGCCGTGACGGCTCCTATGGCTACACCTTC.

The CDR3 DNA reads TGTGCCAGCAGCTCTGGGGACTACAATGAGCAGTTCTTC. This codes for CASSSGDYNEQFF. This rearrangement joins TRBV11-2 to TRBJ2-1; D ambiguous. Germline CDR1 SGHAT, CDR2 FQNNGV. The CDR3 contains 13 residues. V dropped 4 bases and J dropped 3 bases, with 7 bases sitting between them.

J is TRBJ1-2 and V is TRBV7-2; 10 bases align to TRBD1. Germline trimming cut 5 bases from V and 3 bases from J; bases unmatched to any gene: 6. Germline CDR1 and CDR2: SGHTA and FQGNSA. The CDR3 consists of 15 residues. CDR3 bases: TGTGCCAGCAGCGTCCGGGACAGGGGCCACTATGGCTACACCTTC. As protein: CASSVRDRGHYGYTF.

J is TRBJ2-3 and V is TRBV19; D is perhaps TRBD1 (6 bases). Germline values: CDR1 LNHDA, CDR2 SQIVND (reference sequence). The CDR3 sequence is 14 residues long. The V end was cut by 5 bases, the J end by 2 bases, with 11 bases between. The CDR3 region is CASSYDRITDTQYF. The CDR3 nucleotides read TGTGCCAGTAGTTATGACAGGATCACAGATACGCAGTATTTT.

This chain connects TRBV27 to TRBJ1-1; D is perhaps TRBD1 (5 bases). Germline-derived CDR1 and CDR2 are MNHEY and SMNVEV (reference sequence). This CDR3 has 14 amino acids. Trimming took 0 bases from V and 8 from J, leaving 13 bases between them. Here the CDR3 reads CASSLSFGGWEAFF. The CDR3 coding sequence is TGTGCCAGCAGTTTATCCTTTGGGGGGTGGGAAGCTTTCTTT.

This clone was recorded a few times. The V and J genes are TRBV19 and TRBJ1-1; weak D call: TRBD1 (6 bases). This CDR3 spans 16 amino acids. Germline V gene lookup returns CDR1 LNHDA and CDR2 SQIVND (reference sequence). Trimming took off 4 bases at V and 4 bases at J, with 19 bases between the two ends. The CDR3 here is CASSKSQGKGSTEAFF. CDR3 DNA: TGTGCCAGTAGTAAATCACAGGGAAAAGGGAGCACTGAAGCTTTCTTT.

The chain is built from TRBV7-9 and TRBJ2-7; possibly TRBD1 for D (6 bases). V lost 4 bases and J lost 5, with 12 bases in between. Germline V gene lookup returns CDR1 SEHNR and CDR2 FQNEAQ (reference sequence). CDR3 size: 13 residues. CDR3 bases: TGTGCCAGCAGCTACCGAAACAGGGACGAGCAGTACTTC. It specifies CASSYRNRDEQYF.

The chain carries TRBV18 and TRBJ2-3, with TRBD2 as a possible D gene (5 bases). The CDR3 sequence is 17 residues long. Germline V lookup: CDR1 KGHSH, CDR2 LQKENI. V shed 0 bases and J shed 0 bases, with 13 bases lying between them. The CDR3 spells CASSPPIGLISTDTQYF. The CDR3 DNA sequence: TGTGCCAGCTCACCACCTATCGGACTTATCAGCACAGATACGCAGTATTTT.

The genes are TRBV10-3 and TRBJ2-7; 7 positions agree with TRBD1. Germline CDR1 ENHRY, CDR2 SYGVKD. V was clipped by 7 bases and J by 5 bases; unmatched bases: 14. This CDR3 contains 15 residues. Here the CDR3 DNA reads TGTGCCATCACCCCAGGGGGTGCCCCAAACGACGAGCAGTACTTC. Translated, it gives CAITPGGAPNDEQYF.

The V gene is TRBV28, the J gene TRBJ2-1; D might be TRBD1 (5 bases). This CDR3 has 12 amino acids. V was clipped by 1 base and J by 9 bases, with 7 bases between them. Germline assignment: CDR1 MDHEN and CDR2 SYDVKM. The CDR3 DNA reads TGTGCCAGCAGTTTATCCCAGGGTGAGCAGTTCTTC. Protein product: CASSLSQGEQFF. Using reference TRBV28 and TRBJ2-1 for the parts outside the CDR3, the full variable domain is DVKVTQSSRYLVKRTGEKVFLECVQDMDHENMFWYRQDPGLGLRLIYFSYDVKMKEKGDIPEGYSVSREKKERFSLILESASTNQTSMYLCASSLSQGEQFFGPGTRLTVL.

The chain uses TRBV19 and TRBJ2-7; 11 bases align to TRBD1. Looked up from germline, CDR1 is LNHDA and CDR2 is SQIVND (reference sequence). CDR3 length equals 15 residues. With V trimmed by 5 bases and J by 4 bases, 7 bases remained unmatched. CDR3: CASSPLGTGGYEQYF. The CDR3 DNA sequence: TGTGCCAGTAGTCCTCTCGGGACAGGGGGGTACGAGCAGTACTTC.

The rearrangement links TRBV7-3 to TRBJ2-7; D ambiguous. V shed 2 bases and J shed 0 bases, with 8 bases lying between them. CDR3 length: 14 residues. The germline V gene has CDR1 SGHTA and CDR2 FQGTGA. CDR3 amino acids: CASSLDRTSYEQYF. As DNA, the CDR3 is TGTGCCAGCAGCTTAGACCGGACCTCCTACGAGCAGTACTTC.